This paragraph covers one TCR beta chain sequence. Its target is unknown. Additional DNA sequences in this sample encode the identical CDR3. This record belongs to a study of graft-versus-host responses after intestinal transplantation. Looking at the study overall: Among the recipients, transplants were multivisceral, liver-intestinal, or isolated intestinal. All recipients got anti-thymocyte globulin induction, then tacrolimus and steroids for about 3 years. Study conclusions and caveats: Allograft clonal ratios (graft-versus-host to host-versus-graft) were high in patients who had graft-donor T cell macrochimerism. Some GvH clones appeared in ileal mucosa or blood before recipient bone marrow.

The protocol was immunoSEQ multiplex PCR, while the TCRdb copy is restricted to in-frame clones and leaves out a portion. The top ten clones hold over 0.6% of a sample with 90,000 to 120,000 clones, about 87% of them seen once. The CDR3 has 13 residues. The V and J ends lost 1 base and 3 bases respectively, with 7 bases between them. Germline V gives CDR1 KGHSH, CDR2 LQKENI. The chain recombines TRBV18 with TRBJ2-7, with D unresolved. The TCR originated in a human donor who was the organ donor for an intestinal transplant. The sample was unstimulated CD4+ T cells sorted from spleen or lymph node cells, taken before transplant. The CDR3, as DNA: TGTGCCAGCTCACCACGCGACGGCTACGAGCAGTACTTC. Translating gives CASSPRDGYEQYF.